A selection of T cell receptor beta chains follows, all from one sample in a study of early T cells in non-severe SARS-CoV-2 infection. TCRdb processed the 5' RACE reads anew with MiXCR; each CDR3 protein has one entry. Seen here are roughly 55,000 distinct CDR3 sequences, under 7.5% observed once, and the top ten hold just under 4%. What was sequenced was whole blood. These receptor sequences come from an adult who was a healthcare worker with PCR-confirmed SARS-CoV-2 infection or an uninfected control (not recorded which). Both conserved end residues are part of each CDR3. The order of the fields is D gene, J gene, V gene, clone size, CDR3 protein, CDR3 DNA. The D gene is left open where the match is weak. Rows may omit the clone size; those that give it use once, few, many or a size class.

>NA|TRBJ2-5|TRBV14|few
CASSQDTPRTQYF
TGTGCCAGCAGCCAAGATACTCCGAGGACCCAGTACTTC
>NA|TRBJ2-5|TRBV7-6|few
CASSFKPARETQYF
TGTGCCAGCAGCTTTAAGCCCGCCCGAGAGACCCAGTACTTC
>NA|TRBJ1-5|TRBV18|many
CASSPPGHWNQPQHF
TGTGCCAGCTCACCACCGGGACACTGGAATCAGCCCCAGCATTTT
>NA|TRBJ2-3|TRBV29-1|few
CSVPWESTDTQYF
TGCAGCGTGCCTTGGGAGTCCACAGATACGCAGTATTTT
>TRBD1|TRBJ2-3|TRBV5-1|many
CASRARDRGRDTQYF
TGCGCCAGCAGAGCCCGGGACAGGGGGCGCGATACGCAGTATTTT
>NA|TRBJ1-1|TRBV29-1|many
CSVEDPHGREAFF
TGCAGCGTTGAAGACCCCCATGGACGTGAAGCTTTCTTT
>NA|TRBJ2-7|TRBV11-2|NA
CASSASRDRAPYEQYF
TGTGCCAGCAGCGCTAGCCGAGACAGAGCTCCCTACGAGCAGTACTTC
>NA|TRBJ1-3|TRBV7-2|many
CASSSDHSGNTIYF
TGTGCCAGCAGTAGCGATCACTCTGGAAACACCATATATTTT
>NA|TRBJ2-3|TRBV18|many
CASSLSGHLGMDTQYF
TGTGCCAGCTCACTATCGGGACACCTAGGCATGGATACGCAGTATTTT
>TRBD1|TRBJ2-7|TRBV29-1|many
CSVQTGEAGEQYF
TGCAGCGTCCAGACAGGGGAGGCAGGCGAGCAGTACTTC
>NA|TRBJ1-1|TRBV11-2|many
CASRSDELIIAEAFF
TGTGCCAGCAGATCGGATGAACTAATCATTGCTGAAGCTTTCTTT
>TRBD2|TRBJ2-3|TRBV7-8|many
CASSWRQTSFTDTQYF
TGTGCCAGCAGCTGGAGACAGACTAGCTTCACAGATACGCAGTATTTT
>NA|TRBJ2-5|TRBV4-2|many
CASSQGQGKETQYF
TGTGCCAGCAGCCAAGGCCAGGGGAAAGAGACCCAGTACTTC
>NA|TRBJ2-3|TRBV7-9|few
CASSPPGGLGADTQYF
TGTGCCAGCAGCCCCCCCGGTGGCTTGGGGGCAGATACGCAGTATTTT
>NA|TRBJ1-1|TRBV27|many
CASSPIDWIWTEAFF
TGTGCCAGCAGTCCTATAGACTGGATTTGGACTGAAGCTTTCTTT
>TRBD2|TRBJ2-7|TRBV7-9|few
CASSALGTSGAHEQYF
TGTGCCAGCAGCGCACTAGGGACTAGCGGGGCCCACGAGCAGTACTTC
>TRBD1|TRBJ1-2|TRBV6-6|many
CASSSTGNYGYTF
TGTGCCAGCAGCTCGACAGGGAACTATGGCTACACCTTC
>TRBD2|TRBJ2-3|TRBV11-2|NA
CASSPFSGGAQEDTQYF
TGTGCCAGCAGCCCATTTAGCGGGGGGGCCCAGGAGGATACGCAGTATTTT
>NA|TRBJ1-1|TRBV7-9|many
CASSSITARTTEAFF
TGTGCCAGCAGCTCAATTACGGCCCGGACCACTGAAGCTTTCTTT
>NA|TRBJ2-4|TRBV6-2/TRBV6-3|few
CASSYGGALTKNIQYF
TGTGCCAGCAGTTACGGGGGGGCGCTGACCAAAAACATTCAGTACTTC
>NA|TRBJ1-2|TRBV11-2|many
CASSLVPGNSDGYTF
TGTGCCAGCAGCTTGGTGCCCGGGAATTCGGATGGCTACACCTTC
>NA|TRBJ1-6|TRBV6-6|many
CASSSGPKGSPLHF
TGTGCCAGCAGCTCCGGGCCCAAGGGTTCACCCCTCCACTTT
>NA|TRBJ1-1|TRBV10-3|many
CAIRGTGEAFF
TGTGCCATCAGAGGGACGGGCGAAGCTTTCTTT
>TRBD1|TRBJ2-5|TRBV11-3|NA
CASSPGQGLLETQYF
TGTGCCAGCAGCCCGGGACAGGGGCTACTAGAGACCCAGTACTTC
>NA|TRBJ1-2|TRBV11-2|NA
CASSPQRAGETNYGYTF
TGTGCCAGCAGCCCTCAAAGGGCCGGGGAAACTAACTATGGCTACACCTTC
>NA|TRBJ2-1|TRBV5-1|NA
CASSLVRDNVGYNEQFF
TGCGCCAGCAGCTTGGTAAGGGACAACGTGGGGTACAATGAGCAGTTCTTC
>NA|TRBJ2-1|TRBV7-2|many
CASSLGGGYSSYNEQFF
TGTGCCAGCAGCTTAGGCGGAGGGTATAGCTCCTACAATGAGCAGTTCTTC